Detailed here is one T cell receptor (beta chain). Trimming removed 6 bases at V and 0 bases at J, with 12 bases between. The CDR3 has 15 residues. Germline CDR1 reads MNHEY; CDR2 reads SVGAGI. Assay: immunoSEQ multiplex PCR; the TCRdb copy retains only in-frame clones and omits some. Of approximately 170,000 clones listed, just under 95% are singletons. This sample stems from a study of T cell responses to AZD1222 COVID-19 vaccine. The chain joins TRBV6-5 to TRBJ1-5; possibly TRBD1 for D (5 bases). Sequencing used peripheral blood, obtained on day 0 of AZD1222 vaccination. This receptor was obtained from an adult in good health. CDR3 sequence reads: CASRPQGFSNQPQHF. The DNA for the CDR3 is TGTGCCAGCAGACCCCAGGGTTTTAGCAATCAGCCCCAGCATTTT.